One sample yielded the 11 T cell receptor beta chains listed below, sequenced in a study of blood T cell repertoires in COVID-19. Sequencing used immunoSEQ multiplex PCR; TCRdb keeps in-frame clones, though not all of them. The table has 200,000 or so clones, 80% to 90% seen once. The specimen sequenced was peripheral blood. All receptors come from a woman older than 75 with COVID-19, enrolled during active disease.

The chain uses TRBV5-4 and TRBJ1-2; 8 bases are shared with TRBD1. Germline CDR1 and CDR2: SGHNT and YYREEE (reference sequence). The ends lost 2 bases at V and 6 bases at J; junction bases unmatched: 0. CDR3 length: 12 residues. Here the CDR3 reads CASSLQGDGYTF. The CDR3, as DNA: TGTGCCAGCAGCTTACAGGGGGATGGCTACACCTTC.

J is TRBJ1-5 and V is TRBV11-3, with TRBD1 matching over 7 bases. V dropped 4 bases and J dropped 5; count of bases not matched to a gene: 8. The CDR3 loop spans 15 amino acids. Germline V gives CDR1 SGHNT, CDR2 YENEEA. The CDR3 protein is CASSSRQGVHQPQHF. CDR3 coding DNA: TGTGCCAGCAGCTCCAGACAGGGTGTACATCAGCCCCAGCATTTT.

This clone was counted between two and nine times. The V and J genes are TRBV21-1 and TRBJ2-7; whether TRBD2, the table's D call, matches the DNA was not checked. TRBV21-1 represents a pseudogene. This CDR3 is built from 23 residues. Written as DNA, the CDR3 is TGTGCCAGCAGCCCTACGGGGTGGCTAGCGGGGGGGCTAAGCCTGAAGCGCTCCTACGAGCAGTACGTC. It codes for CASSPTGWLAGGLSLKRSYEQYV.

This sequence joins TRBV6-5 and TRBJ2-7; D remains ambiguous. CDR3 length: 13 residues. The V and J ends lost 0 bases and 0 bases respectively, with 3 bases between them. CDR1 and CDR2 (germline): MNHEY, SVGAGI. The CDR3, as DNA: TGTGCCAGCAGTTACTCCTCCTCCTACGAGCAGTACTTC. This gives the protein CASSYSSSYEQYF.

The rearrangement uses TRBV6-5 and TRBJ2-1; 10 positions match TRBD2. V shed 4 bases, J shed 7 bases, and the junction held 7 bases outside the gene matches. Per the germline V gene, CDR1 is MNHEY and CDR2 is SVGAGI. The CDR3 runs to 15 residues. The DNA of the CDR3 is TGTGCCAGCAGTTCTGCTAGCGGGGGAGGTAATGAGCAGTTCTTC. Amino acid sequence: CASSSASGGGNEQFF.

The rearrangement joins TRBV2 to TRBJ2-1; 8 bases agree with TRBD2. CDR1 and CDR2 (germline): SNHLY, FYNNEI. V gave up 8 bases and J gave up 7 bases; unmatched junction bases: 13. The CDR3 sequence is 15 residues long. CDR3: CASAPSSGGGNEQFF. As DNA, the CDR3 is TGTGCCAGCGCCCCTTCCAGCGGGGGAGGGAATGAGCAGTTCTTC.

The chain combines TRBV28 with TRBJ1-3; D remains unclear. Germline CDR1 is MDHEN and CDR2 is SYDVKM. This CDR3 region has 13 residues. The ends were cut back, 2 bases at V and 4 bases at J, with 6 bases in the middle. CDR3 in DNA: TGTGCCAGCAGTTTAGTCAGGGGAAACACCATATATTTT. It encodes CASSLVRGNTIYF.

The chain has TRBV27 and TRBJ2-6; unclear D gene. The germline CDR1 and CDR2 sequences are MNHEY and SMNVEV (reference sequence). The CDR3 extends over 16 amino acids. The ends were cut back, 6 bases at V and 3 bases at J, with 15 bases in the middle. CDR3 in amino acids: CASSRLTINGANVLTF. The CDR3 nucleotides are TGTGCCAGCAGCAGACTGACGATTAATGGGGCCAACGTCCTGACTTTC.

This clone was observed a single time. This chain uses TRBV6-5 with TRBJ1-1; D might be TRBD1 (5 bases). The length of the CDR3 is 12 residues. CDR1 is MNHEY and CDR2 is SVGAGI in the germline V gene. V lost 2 bases and J 8 bases, leaving 9 bases between the germline ends. The CDR3 DNA is TGTGCCAGCAGTTACGATCGGGGGGAAGCTTTCTTT. This codes for CASSYDRGEAFF.

The chain has TRBV6-5 and TRBJ1-1; D perhaps matches TRBD1 (6 bases). With 0 bases removed from V and 0 bases from J, the gap between germline ends came to 11 bases. Germline V gene sequence: CDR1 MNHEY, CDR2 SVGAGI. The CDR3 has 16 amino acids. CDR3 coding DNA: TGTGCCAGCAGTTACTCTGGGGGGGCATTGAACACTGAAGCTTTCTTT. It encodes CASSYSGGALNTEAFF.

This clone was counted a single time. This chain links TRBV5-4 with TRBJ2-7; TRBD1 agrees at 8 bases. This CDR3 spans 15 amino acids. Germline lookup yields CDR1 SGHNT and CDR2 YYREEE (reference sequence). The V segment lost 2 bases and the J segment 3 bases; nucleotides outside the gene matches: 7. The CDR3 sequence: CASSFAGTGSYEQYF. Written as DNA, the CDR3 is TGTGCCAGCAGCTTCGCCGGGACAGGTAGCTACGAGCAGTACTTC.